This T cell receptor beta chain is drawn from a study of T cells in tumors after PD-1 blockade (dated by TCRdb to the late 2010s). At the level of the whole study: Exclusion criteria were prior checkpoint blockade, use of systemic immunosuppressants, or recent radiotherapy or other anti-cancer therapy within 4 weeks. Patients were treated with either pembrolizumab 200 mg every 3 weeks or cemiplimab 350 mg every 2 weeks. Ongoing daily vismodegib 150 mg was also given to a subset of patients during anti-PD-1 treatment. On average, peripheral blood samples yielded 40,000 or so unique clonotypes and approximately 100,000 TCR templates (range roughly 22,000-280,000). Paired single-cell RNA and TCR sequencing was done in the study on site-matched tumors from patients with BCC or SCC, both before and after anti-PD-1 therapy. To compare clonotypes in blood and tumor, bulk TCR sequencing was done on under 11 peripheral blood samples taken from a handful of patients. RECIST version 1.1 was used to evaluate clinical response.

There are a few counts of this clone. Its antigen is currently not known. Within one base of it there is no much larger clone, and no base qualities were kept. This specimen's time point label, interpreted: after anti-PD-1 therapy. For bulk TCRbeta sequencing, genomic DNA was extracted from tumor biopsies or peripheral blood, and input amounts ranged from roughly 616 ng to 6,004 ng. Every patient had histologically proven advanced or metastatic basal or squamous cell carcinoma and was a poor candidate for surgical resection. Of the approximately eleven patients in the basal cell carcinoma cohort, about 8 underwent bulk tumor TCR sequencing. The germline V gene encodes CDR1 LGHDT and CDR2 YNNKEL (reference sequence). The CDR3 contains 15 residues, cysteine and phenylalanine counted. This entry keeps only the CDR3 DNA: 45 bases, framed from base 1. The junction carries 16 bases between V and J, which are trimmed by 6 bases and 7 bases respectively.

General study outcomes and caveats: The source of novel T cell clones was not identified, and lymphoid organs or rare unexpanded clones within the tumor or the tumor periphery could be included among the possible sources. Around 37% of tumor TCR clonotypes were detected in blood, and some novel exhausted tumor clones were observed in pre-treatment blood, which was taken as suggesting peripheral recruitment.

The immunoSEQ platform was used for deep TCRbeta sequencing. The authors processed their data as follows. For further analysis, only productive rearrangements were exported from the immunoSEQ Analyzer. T cell phenotypes were assigned to bulk TCRbeta clonotypes by matching the clonotypes to single-cell RNA+TCR-seq clones that had the same TCRbeta sequence. Tumor enrichment of a clone was calculated by dividing the clone's tumor frequency by the clone's PBMC frequency, both taken from bulk TCR sequencing. GLIPH was used to group TCRs into specificity groups, clusters of distinct TCRs likely recognizing common antigens via shared CDR3 motifs. What TCRdb holds here is the immuneACCESS table cut down to in-frame rearrangements. Part of the clones is not present; checked against another copy, under half of the missing clones reflect an unresolved V gene, and the others are unexplained. V, J and clone size are those of that table, while D and trimming were read from the DNA. This sample is represented by about 25,000 clones; roughly 85% of them were singletons. Clones ranked in the top ten supply 9.5% to 15% of the sample.

The V gene is TRBV3-1 (or the pseudogene TRBV3-2) and the J gene is TRBJ1-6; matching of 5 bases hints at TRBD1 as the D gene. This clonotype originated in a human donor with basal cell carcinoma. Sequencing used PBMCs, obtained after anti-PD-1 treatment. The CDR3 amino acid sequence is: CASRQTGGTNSPLHF. The DNA sequence is as follows: TGTGCCAGCAGACAAACGGGGGGAACCAATTCACCCCTCCACTTT.